The 30 T cell receptor beta chains below come from one sample, sequenced in a study of cytomegalovirus exposure and HLA in healthy donors. This PCR relied on a set of 60 Vbeta primers and 13 Jbeta primers. Libraries were prepared by immunoSEQ multiplex PCR; TCRdb keeps only in-frame clonotypes and omits some of them. The sample consists of 90,000 to 130,000 clones, 70% to 90% of them appearing once. The sequencing input was PBMCs. The receptors derive from a man aged 40-49 years in good health and CMV-seronegative.

The chain uses TRBV5-1 and TRBJ2-1; D gene uncertain. The germline V and J ends were trimmed by 2 bases and 7 bases, with 16 bases remaining between them. This CDR3 is built from 15 residues. Germline V gene sequence: CDR1 SGHRS, CDR2 YFSETQ. CDR3 DNA: TGCGCCAGCAGCTTCGACATTACGAACCGGAATGAGCAGTTCTTC. Its protein is CASSFDITNRNEQFF.

DNA for the CDR3: TGTGCCAGCAGTTACCCCGGGCGGGGAGGGGGGGAGCTGTTTTTT. This sequence encodes CASSYPGRGGGELFF. The J gene is TRBJ2-2, the V gene TRBV6-6; 7 bases are a match to TRBD2. J gave up 8 bases and V 2 bases, and 8 bases lay outside the gene matches. Germline values: CDR1 MNHNY, CDR2 SVGAGI (reference sequence). The CDR3 runs 15 residues.

V is TRBV4-2 and J is TRBJ1-4, with D unresolved. Trimming stripped 2 bases from V and 5 bases from J, with 9 bases between. CDR1 and CDR2 (germline): LGHNA, YNFKEQ. The CDR3 has 14 amino acids. CDR3 sequence reads: CASSQTQSNEKLFF. DNA for the CDR3: TGTGCCAGCAGCCAAACTCAATCAAATGAAAAACTGTTTTTT.

The chain combines TRBV5-6 with TRBJ2-1; perhaps TRBD1 as D (5 bases). The germline CDR1 and CDR2 sequences are SGHDT and YYEEEE. The V and J ends lost 0 bases and 6 bases respectively, with 16 bases between them. The CDR3 runs to 16 residues. The CDR3 DNA is TGTGCCAGCAGCTTGGATCCAGGGCTTCTTCCCAATGAGCAGTTCTTC. Translated, it gives CASSLDPGLLPNEQFF.

The chain is built from TRBV6-1 and TRBJ2-7; D may be TRBD2 (5 bases). The CDR3 is 13 residues long. The germline V gene encodes CDR1 MNHNS and CDR2 SASEGT. With 6 bases removed from V and 2 bases from J, the gap between germline ends came to 11 bases. For the CDR3, the DNA is TGTGCCAGCAGGGTGGGAGTACCCTACGAGCAGTACTTC. This gives the protein CASRVGVPYEQYF.

The table lists this clone with a count of one. J is TRBJ2-1 and V is TRBV6-5; weak D call: TRBD2 (5 bases). This CDR3 comprises 14 residues. The germline gives CDR1 MNHEY, CDR2 SVGAGI. The germline V and J ends were trimmed by 6 bases and 7 bases, with 16 bases remaining between them. The CDR3: CASSTRGPRNEQFF. The CDR3, as DNA: TGTGCCAGCAGCACCAGAGGGCCTCGTAATGAGCAGTTCTTC.

This rearrangement joins TRBV7-9 to TRBJ1-2; 8 bases match TRBD1. The CDR3 covers 15 residues. Germline values: CDR1 SEHNR, CDR2 FQNEAQ (reference sequence). J gave up 5 bases and V 4 bases, and 9 bases lay outside the gene matches. DNA for the CDR3: TGTGCCAGCAGCTCAAGGGACAGGCGAAAGTATGGCTACACCTTC. As protein: CASSSRDRRKYGYTF.

The chain is built from TRBV19 and TRBJ1-2; D perhaps matches TRBD1 (6 bases). V was cut by 5 bases and J by 6 bases, with 13 bases left in between. There are 13 residues in the CDR3. Germline lookup yields CDR1 LNHDA and CDR2 SQIVND (reference sequence). The CDR3 reads CASSGRGAHGYTF. The DNA for the CDR3 is TGTGCCAGTAGTGGTCGGGGGGCCCATGGCTACACCTTC.

The V call is TRBV7-2, the J call TRBJ2-1, with a possible D match to TRBD1 (5 bases). Trimming pared 4 bases from V and 14 bases from J, leaving 15 bases between. There are 12 residues in the CDR3. Germline V gene data show CDR1 as SGHTA and CDR2 as FQGNSA. This CDR3 is CASSSGPRTKFF. The CDR3 DNA sequence: TGTGCCAGCAGCTCCGGGCCCAGGACAAAGTTCTTC.

The chain combines TRBV10-1 with TRBJ2-4; D might be TRBD2 (7 bases). The CDR3 contains 19 residues. V lost 4 bases, J lost 6 bases, and 28 bases lay in between. Per the germline V gene, CDR1 is WNHNN and CDR2 is SYGVQD (reference sequence). Here the CDR3 DNA reads TGCGCCAGCAGTGGGCCAAGGATTACGCGGGGGCCTCAGGGAAACATTCAGTACTTC. This gives the protein CASSGPRITRGPQGNIQYF.

The rearrangement uses TRBV25-1 and TRBJ2-1; 10 nucleotides agree with TRBD1. The germline V gene encodes CDR1 MGHDK and CDR2 SYGVNS. The CDR3 runs 15 residues. Trimming removed 4 bases from V and 7 bases from J; junction bases left unmatched: 7. CDR3 sequence (DNA): TGTGCCAGCAGTGTTGACAGGGGGCGCAGAAATGAGCAGTTCTTC. The encoded protein is CASSVDRGRRNEQFF.

The rearrangement uses TRBV10-2 and TRBJ2-7; TRBD2 matches at 8 bases. Germline V gives CDR1 WSHSY, CDR2 SAAADI. V dropped 7 bases and J dropped 5; count of bases not matched to a gene: 7. The CDR3 is made up of 13 amino acids. The CDR3 DNA follows: TGCGCCAGCACCAAGACTAGCGACCACGAGCAGTACTTC. Translating gives CASTKTSDHEQYF.

V and J are TRBV4-1 and TRBJ1-2, with D maybe TRBD1 (5 bases). V lost 0 bases and J 8 bases, leaving 16 bases between the germline ends. The germline V gene encodes CDR1 MGHRA and CDR2 YSYEKL. This CDR3 has 15 residues. The CDR3 is CASSQDRGFQGGYTF. The CDR3 region has the DNA TGCGCCAGCAGCCAAGATCGAGGCTTTCAGGGAGGCTACACCTTC.

The CDR3 loop reads CASSLLGGPADEQYF. The CDR3 nucleotides are TGTGCCAGCAGCTTACTAGGCGGGCCCGCGGACGAGCAGTACTTC. V usage is TRBV7-9 and J usage is TRBJ2-7; D might be TRBD2 (5 bases). The CDR3 sequence is 15 residues long. Germline CDR1 and CDR2: SEHNR and FQNEAQ (reference sequence). V was clipped by 2 bases and J by 5 bases, with 16 bases between them.

The gene calls are TRBV19 and TRBJ2-1, with 8 bases lining up with TRBD1. Germline V lookup: CDR1 LNHDA, CDR2 SQIVND (reference sequence). The V gene end was trimmed by 4 bases and the J gene end by 10 bases; junction bases not matched to a gene: 12. There are 15 residues in the CDR3. CDR3: CASSTTGVRTREQFF. The DNA of the CDR3 is TGTGCCAGTAGTACGACAGGGGTAAGGACAAGGGAGCAGTTCTTC.

The chain joins TRBV18 to TRBJ1-4; D ambiguous. V lost 2 bases to trimming and J lost 1 base, with 8 bases between them. Germline loops: CDR1 KGHSH, CDR2 LQKENI. The CDR3 covers 15 residues. CDR3: CASSPSAETNEKLFF. In DNA form, the CDR3 reads TGTGCCAGCTCACCATCGGCGGAAACTAATGAAAAACTGTTTTTT.

The genes are TRBV27 and TRBJ1-2; 12 positions agree with TRBD1. J was trimmed by 7 bases and V by 1 base; bases with no gene match: 7. Germline V gene lookup returns CDR1 MNHEY and CDR2 SMNVEV (reference sequence). The CDR3 is made up of 16 amino acids. CDR3: CASSLWGTGGAGGYTF. The CDR3 DNA reads as TGTGCCAGCAGTTTATGGGGGACAGGGGGCGCGGGTGGCTACACCTTC.

The chain carries TRBV5-4 and TRBJ2-1; D not certain. This CDR3 spans 12 amino acids. The germline V gene encodes CDR1 SGHNT and CDR2 YYREEE (reference sequence). V was cut by 1 base and J by 10 bases, with 9 bases left in between. The CDR3 sequence is CASSLNQIEQFF. As DNA, the CDR3 is TGTGCCAGCAGCTTGAATCAGATAGAGCAGTTCTTC.

The J gene is TRBJ1-5, the V gene TRBV5-5, with a weak D call TRBD1 (5 bases). The CDR3 consists of 13 residues. In germline, CDR1 is SGHKS, CDR2 YYEKEE (reference sequence). V was pared by 4 bases and J by 3 bases, with 8 bases between. CDR3 protein: CASSDSFNQPQHF. Written as DNA, the CDR3 is TGTGCCAGCAGCGACAGTTTCAATCAGCCCCAGCATTTT.

This clone was observed a single time. The chain has TRBV5-4 and TRBJ2-5, with 12 bases lining up with TRBD2. Germline V CDR1 and CDR2: SGHNT, YYREEE (reference sequence). V lost 4 bases to trimming and J lost 1 base; unmatched junction nucleotides: 2. The length of the CDR3 is 15 residues. CDR3 DNA: TGTGCCAGCAGCCCTAGCGGGGGGGTCCAAGAGACCCAGTACTTC. Residues: CASSPSGGVQETQYF.

The rearrangement links TRBV5-8 to TRBJ2-1, with D tentatively TRBD2 (5 bases). The V end was cut by 1 base, the J end by 2 bases, with 16 bases between. The CDR3 has 17 residues. Germline V CDR1 and CDR2: SGHTS, YDEGEE. Here the CDR3 reads CASSLYKRSSAYNEQFF. The CDR3, as DNA: TGTGCCAGCAGCTTGTACAAGCGGTCCAGCGCCTACAATGAGCAGTTCTTC.

This clone was counted once. V gene TRBV5-6 combines with J gene TRBJ2-3; tentative D call: TRBD1 (6 bases). Germline V gene lookup returns CDR1 SGHDT and CDR2 YYEEEE. The CDR3 extends over 15 amino acids. The germline V and J ends were trimmed by 2 bases and 6 bases, with 16 bases remaining between them. The CDR3 spells CASSFGGQRRDTQYF. CDR3 in DNA: TGTGCCAGCAGCTTTGGGGGACAACGGAGGGATACGCAGTATTTT.

A word on this clone: The limits of the CDR3 on the DNA are not certain, so only TCRdb's listed CDR3 is given. V gene TRBV6-5 combines with J gene TRBJ2-5; the table's D call TRBD2 went unverified against the DNA. Germline V gene data show CDR1 as MNHEY and CDR2 as SVGAGI. The CDR3 length equals 14 residues, ends included. CDR3 in amino acids: CASSSSGIGKTQYF.

This chain joins TRBV5-1 and TRBJ2-7; a weak D match, TRBD1 (6 bases). The CDR3 is 14 amino acids. From germline, CDR1 is SGHRS and CDR2 YFSETQ. Trimming stripped 2 bases from V and 0 bases from J, with 9 bases between. CDR3 sequence (DNA): TGCGCCAGCAGCTTCCAGGGGAGCTCCTACGAGCAGTACTTC. The encoded protein is CASSFQGSSYEQYF. The full variable domain, rest sourced from reference TRBV5-1 and TRBJ2-7, is KAGVTQTPRYLIKTRGQQVTLSCSPISGHRSVSWYQQTPGQGLQFLFEYFSETQRNKGNFPGRFSGRQFSNSRSEMNVSTLELGDSALYLCASSFQGSSYEQYFGPGTRLTVT.

This chain connects TRBV2 to TRBJ1-2; tentatively, D is TRBD1 (6 bases). The CDR3 contains 15 residues. Trimming removed 4 bases at V and 2 bases at J, with 14 bases between. From germline, CDR1 is SNHLY and CDR2 FYNNEI. The chain's CDR3 is CASSGLTGLNYGYTF. The CDR3 DNA reads as TGTGCCAGCAGTGGGCTAACAGGGCTAAACTATGGCTACACCTTC.

This chain joins TRBV30 and TRBJ2-7; 7 bases are shared with TRBD1. The CDR3 has 14 amino acids. CDR1 GTSNPN and CDR2 SVGIG come from the germline V gene (reference sequence). V gave up 0 bases and J gave up 2 bases; unmatched junction bases: 4. In DNA form, the CDR3 reads TGTGCCTGGAGTGTGCAAGGGGGCACCTACGAGCAGTACTTC. Amino acid sequence: CAWSVQGGTYEQYF.

The rearrangement joins TRBV6-6 to TRBJ1-1; 7 nucleotides agree with TRBD1. Germline trimming cut 0 bases from V and 0 bases from J; bases unmatched to any gene: 1. The germline V gene has CDR1 MNHNY and CDR2 SVGAGI (reference sequence). The CDR3 runs 15 residues. DNA for the CDR3: TGTGCCAGCAGTTACTCGGGACAGATGAACACTGAAGCTTTCTTT. Protein product: CASSYSGQMNTEAFF.

This chain links TRBV28 with TRBJ1-2; no clear D. V was cut by 3 bases and J by 5 bases, with 7 bases left in between. Per the germline V gene, CDR1 is MDHEN and CDR2 is SYDVKM. The CDR3 is 12 amino acids. In nucleotides, the CDR3 is TGTGCCAGCAGTTTTGTCGGGTATGGCTACACCTTC. Protein sequence: CASSFVGYGYTF.

This clone was observed a single time. V gene TRBV7-8 combines with J gene TRBJ1-6, with D possibly matching TRBD1 (5 bases). Deletions cut 5 bases from V and 7 bases from J, with 12 bases between. The germline gives CDR1 SGHVS, CDR2 FQNEAQ. The CDR3 runs 14 residues. The CDR3 bases are TGTGCCAGCAGCCGGGGACGGGAGAATTCACCCCTCCACTTT. This sequence encodes CASSRGRENSPLHF.

This rearrangement joins TRBV6-4 to TRBJ2-3, with 10 bases aligning to TRBD2. Per germline, CDR1 MRHNA and CDR2 SNTAGT. The CDR3 totals 17 residues. With 0 bases clipped from V and 2 bases from J, the junction kept 5 bases outside the gene matches. The chain's CDR3 is CASSDSASGGPTDTQYF. DNA of the CDR3: TGTGCCAGCAGTGACTCGGCTAGCGGGGGACCCACAGATACGCAGTATTTT.